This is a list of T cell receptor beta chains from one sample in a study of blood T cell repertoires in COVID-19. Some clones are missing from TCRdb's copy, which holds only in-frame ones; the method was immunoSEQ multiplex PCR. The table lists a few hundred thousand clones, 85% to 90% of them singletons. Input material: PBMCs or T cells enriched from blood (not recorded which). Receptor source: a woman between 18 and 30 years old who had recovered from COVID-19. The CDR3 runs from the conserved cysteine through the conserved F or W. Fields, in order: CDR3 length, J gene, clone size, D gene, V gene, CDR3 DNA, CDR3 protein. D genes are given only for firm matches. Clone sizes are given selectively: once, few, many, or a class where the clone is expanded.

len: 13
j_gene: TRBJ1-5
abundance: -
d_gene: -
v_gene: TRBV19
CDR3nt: TGTGCCAGTAGTCGGGATCCCAATCAGCCCCAGCATTTT
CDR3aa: CASSRDPNQPQHF

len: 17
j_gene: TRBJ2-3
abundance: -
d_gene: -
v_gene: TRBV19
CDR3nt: TGTGCCAGTAGCGGGGCAGGGGTGCCCTGGGGCACAGATACGCAGTATTTT
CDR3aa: CASSGAGVPWGTDTQYF

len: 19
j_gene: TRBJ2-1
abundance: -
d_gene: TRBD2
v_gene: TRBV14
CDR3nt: TGTGCCAGCAGCCCCCGGTGGGGTAGCGGGGTCCTCTCCTACAATGAGCAGTTCTTC
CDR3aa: CASSPRWGSGVLSYNEQFF

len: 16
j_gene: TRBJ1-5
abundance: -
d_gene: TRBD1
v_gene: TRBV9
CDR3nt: TGTGCCAGCAGCGTGGATACAGGGGAGGGCAATCAGCCCCAGCATTTT
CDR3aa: CASSVDTGEGNQPQHF

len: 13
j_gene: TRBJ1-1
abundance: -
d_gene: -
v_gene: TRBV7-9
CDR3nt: TGTGCCAGCAGCTCACGACTCGGCACTGAAGCTTTCTTT
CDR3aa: CASSSRLGTEAFF

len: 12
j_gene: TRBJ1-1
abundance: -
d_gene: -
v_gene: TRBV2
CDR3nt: TGTGCCAGCAGACCGCAGGGCACTGAAGCTTTCTTT
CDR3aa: CASRPQGTEAFF

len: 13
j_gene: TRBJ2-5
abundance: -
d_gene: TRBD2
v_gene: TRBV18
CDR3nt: TGTGCCAGCTCACTAGGACTAGTTGAGACCCAGTACTTC
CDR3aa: CASSLGLVETQYF

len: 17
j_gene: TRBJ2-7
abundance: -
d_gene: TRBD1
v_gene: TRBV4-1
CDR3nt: TGCGCCAGCAGCCCGGGGACAGGGAGGGAGAAGTCCTACGAGCAGTACTTC
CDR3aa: CASSPGTGREKSYEQYF

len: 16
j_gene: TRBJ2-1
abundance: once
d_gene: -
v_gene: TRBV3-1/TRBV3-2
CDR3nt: TGTGCCAGCAACCAACCTTCAAATGGGGGGGCTGGCAGGCTGTTCTTC
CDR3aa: CASNQPSNGGAGRLFF

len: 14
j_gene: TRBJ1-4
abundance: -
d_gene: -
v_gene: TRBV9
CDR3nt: TGTGCCAGCAGCGCCCAGGGGCAAGGTGAAAAACTGTTTTTT
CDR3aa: CASSAQGQGEKLFF

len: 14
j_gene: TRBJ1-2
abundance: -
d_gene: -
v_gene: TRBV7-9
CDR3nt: TGTGCCAGCAGCTTAATGCAGTCCATCTATGGCTACACCTTC
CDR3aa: CASSLMQSIYGYTF

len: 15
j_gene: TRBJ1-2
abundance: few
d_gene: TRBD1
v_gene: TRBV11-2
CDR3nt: TGTGCCAGCAGCCTTCGACAGGGGCCTAACTATGGCTACACCTTC
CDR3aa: CASSLRQGPNYGYTF

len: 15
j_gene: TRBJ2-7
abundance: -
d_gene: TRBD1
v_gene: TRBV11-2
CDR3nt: TGTGCCAGCAGCCTGGGACAGGGGGCGCGTGACGAGCAGTACTTC
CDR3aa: CASSLGQGARDEQYF

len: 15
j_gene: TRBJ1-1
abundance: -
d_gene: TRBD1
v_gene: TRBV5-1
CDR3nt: TGCGCCAGCAGCTTGGACAACAGGGGGAACACTGAAGCTTTCTTT
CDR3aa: CASSLDNRGNTEAFF

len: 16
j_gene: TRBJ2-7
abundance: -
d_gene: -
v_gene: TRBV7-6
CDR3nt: TGTGCCAGCAGCTTAGAGGCTAGGGAGACTACCTACGAGCAGTACTTC
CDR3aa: CASSLEARETTYEQYF

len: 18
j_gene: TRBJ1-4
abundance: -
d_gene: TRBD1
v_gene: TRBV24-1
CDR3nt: TGTGCCACCAGTGATTTGCTGGCAGGGGGCCTGATTAATGAAAAACTGTTTTTT
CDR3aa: CATSDLLAGGLINEKLFF

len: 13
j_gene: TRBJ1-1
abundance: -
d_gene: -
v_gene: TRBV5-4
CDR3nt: TGTGCCAGCAGCTCACAGACAGCAAGGGAAGCTTTCTTT
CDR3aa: CASSSQTAREAFF

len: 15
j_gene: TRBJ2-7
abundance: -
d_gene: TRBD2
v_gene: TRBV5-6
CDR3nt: TGTGCCAGCAGCTTGGCGGTAGCGGGGCCCCACGAGCAGTACTTC
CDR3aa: CASSLAVAGPHEQYF

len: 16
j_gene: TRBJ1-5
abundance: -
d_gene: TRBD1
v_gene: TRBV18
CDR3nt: TGTGCCAGCTCACCATACTTAGGACAGGGCCAGCAGCCCCAGCATTTT
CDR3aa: CASSPYLGQGQQPQHF

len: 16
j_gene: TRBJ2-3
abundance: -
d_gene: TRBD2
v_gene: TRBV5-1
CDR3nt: TGCGCCAGCAGCCCACCAGCGGGGAGAAGCACAGATACGCAGTATTTT
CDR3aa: CASSPPAGRSTDTQYF

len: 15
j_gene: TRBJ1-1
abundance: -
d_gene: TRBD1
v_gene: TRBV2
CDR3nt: TGTGCCAGCAGTGTTTATGGGACAGCGAACACTGAAGCTTTCTTT
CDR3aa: CASSVYGTANTEAFF

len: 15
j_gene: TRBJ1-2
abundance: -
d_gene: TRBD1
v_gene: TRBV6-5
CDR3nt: TGTGCCAGCAGTATATCCAACAGGGGTGGTTATGGCTACACCTTC
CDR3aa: CASSISNRGGYGYTF

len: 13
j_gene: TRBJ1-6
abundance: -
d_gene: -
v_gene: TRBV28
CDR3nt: TGTGCCAGCAGTTTATACCGGGATTCACCCCTCCACTTT
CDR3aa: CASSLYRDSPLHF

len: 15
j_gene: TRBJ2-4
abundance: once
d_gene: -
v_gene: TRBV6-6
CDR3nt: TGTGCCAGCATTCCAAATATCGGGAACAAAAACATTCAGTACTTC
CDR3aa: CASIPNIGNKNIQYF

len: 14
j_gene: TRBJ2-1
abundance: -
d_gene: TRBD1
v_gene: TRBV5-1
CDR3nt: TGCGCCAGCGGGGGGACAGGGATAAACAATGAGCAGTTCTTC
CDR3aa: CASGGTGINNEQFF

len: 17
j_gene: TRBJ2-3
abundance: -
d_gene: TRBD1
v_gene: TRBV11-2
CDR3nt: TGTGCCAGCAGCTTAGTTTTCGGGGACAGGGGTCGCCCTGGGCAGTATTTT
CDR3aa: CASSLVFGDRGRPGQYF

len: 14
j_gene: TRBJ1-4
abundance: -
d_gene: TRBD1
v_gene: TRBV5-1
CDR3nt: TGCGCCAGCAGCCCCAGGGGGATGGATGAAAAACTGTTTTTT
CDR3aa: CASSPRGMDEKLFF

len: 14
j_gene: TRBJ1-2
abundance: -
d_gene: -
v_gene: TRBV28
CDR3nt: TGTGCCAGCAGTCCTCCGACAGTTAACTATGGCTACACCTTC
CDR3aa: CASSPPTVNYGYTF

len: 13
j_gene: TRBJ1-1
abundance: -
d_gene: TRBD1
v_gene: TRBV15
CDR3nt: TGTGCCACCAGACCGGGACAGGGGACTGAAGCTTTCTTT
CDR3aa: CATRPGQGTEAFF

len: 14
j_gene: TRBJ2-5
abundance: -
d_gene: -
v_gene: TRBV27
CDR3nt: TGTGCCAGCAGTTTAATCGCGGGGAGGGAGACCCAGTACTTC
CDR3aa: CASSLIAGRETQYF

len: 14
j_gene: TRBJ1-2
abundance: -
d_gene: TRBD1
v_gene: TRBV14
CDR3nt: TGTGCCAGCAGCCCAACAGGGGTCTCGGAGGGCTACACCTTC
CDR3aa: CASSPTGVSEGYTF

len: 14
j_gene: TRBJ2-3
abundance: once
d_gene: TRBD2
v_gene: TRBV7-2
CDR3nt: TGTGCCAGCAGTTTAGCGGGGGGGGCAGATACGCAGTATTTT
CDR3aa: CASSLAGGADTQYF

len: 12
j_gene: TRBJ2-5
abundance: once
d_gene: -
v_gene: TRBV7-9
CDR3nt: TGTGCCAGCAGCTTAGAGGGGCGGACCCAGTACTTC
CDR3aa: CASSLEGRTQYF

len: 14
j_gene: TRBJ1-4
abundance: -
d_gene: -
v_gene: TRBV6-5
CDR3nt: TGTGCCAGCAGCCGAGGGATTTCTAATGAAAAACTGTTTTTT
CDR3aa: CASSRGISNEKLFF

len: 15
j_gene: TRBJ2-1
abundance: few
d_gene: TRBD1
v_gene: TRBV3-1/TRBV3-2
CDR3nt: TGTGCCAGCAGCCGACAGGGGAGCTCCTACAATGAGCAGTTCTTC
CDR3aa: CASSRQGSSYNEQFF

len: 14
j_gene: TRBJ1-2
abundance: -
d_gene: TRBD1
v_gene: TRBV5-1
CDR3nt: TGCGCCAGCAGCTGGGACAGTTCTAACTATGGCTACACCTTC
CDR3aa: CASSWDSSNYGYTF

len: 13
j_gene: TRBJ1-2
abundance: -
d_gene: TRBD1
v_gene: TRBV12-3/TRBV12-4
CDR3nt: TGTGCCAGCAGTTTTGGGCAGGGGGATGGCTACACCTTC
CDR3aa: CASSFGQGDGYTF

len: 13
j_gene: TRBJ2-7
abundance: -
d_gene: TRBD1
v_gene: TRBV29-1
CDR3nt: TGCAGCGTTGAATCTGGACAGGGAGTCGAGCAGTACTTC
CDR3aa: CSVESGQGVEQYF

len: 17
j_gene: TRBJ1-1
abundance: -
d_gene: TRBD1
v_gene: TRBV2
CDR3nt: TGTGCCACCCAAGGTCCGGGGACAGGGATCAGAAACACTGAAGCTTTCTTT
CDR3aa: CATQGPGTGIRNTEAFF

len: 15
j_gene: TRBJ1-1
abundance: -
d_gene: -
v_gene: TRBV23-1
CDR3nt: TGCGCCAGCGGTTTATACGAACAGTGGAACACTGAAGCTTTCTTT
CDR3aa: CASGLYEQWNTEAFF

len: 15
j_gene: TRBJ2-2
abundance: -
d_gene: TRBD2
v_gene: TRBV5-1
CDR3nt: TGCGCCAGCAAGAGCGAGACTAGCATCACCGGGGAGCTGTTTTTT
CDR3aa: CASKSETSITGELFF

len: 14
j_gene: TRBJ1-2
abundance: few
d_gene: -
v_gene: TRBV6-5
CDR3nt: TGTGCCAGCAGTTTCCAACAGGGTTCAGGGGGCTACACCTTC
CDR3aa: CASSFQQGSGGYTF

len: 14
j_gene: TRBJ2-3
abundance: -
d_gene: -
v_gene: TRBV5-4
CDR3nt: TGTGCCAGCAGCTTCGACTTCGACACAGATACGCAGTATTTT
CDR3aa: CASSFDFDTDTQYF

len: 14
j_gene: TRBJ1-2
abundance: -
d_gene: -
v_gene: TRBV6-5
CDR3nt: TGTGCCAGCAGCACGTTGGGGGGGGACGATGGCTACACCTTC
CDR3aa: CASSTLGGDDGYTF

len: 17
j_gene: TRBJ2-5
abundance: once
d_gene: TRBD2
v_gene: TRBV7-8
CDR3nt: TGTGCCAGCAGCTTAGGGAGACTAGCGGGGTTTGGGGAGACCCAGTACTTC
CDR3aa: CASSLGRLAGFGETQYF

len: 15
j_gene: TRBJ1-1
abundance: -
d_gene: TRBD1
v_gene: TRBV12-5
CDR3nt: TGTGCTAGTGGTCCCCCAGGGGGCGCGAACACTGAAGCTTTCTTT
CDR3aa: CASGPPGGANTEAFF

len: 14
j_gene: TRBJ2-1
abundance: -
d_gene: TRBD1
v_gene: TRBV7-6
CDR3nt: TGTGCCAGCAGCTTAGGCAGGGGGCTAAATGAGCAGTTCTTC
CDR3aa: CASSLGRGLNEQFF

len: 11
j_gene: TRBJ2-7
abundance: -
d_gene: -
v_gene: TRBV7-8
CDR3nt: TGTGCCAGCAGCTTTTACTACGAGCAGTACTTC
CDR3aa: CASSFYYEQYF

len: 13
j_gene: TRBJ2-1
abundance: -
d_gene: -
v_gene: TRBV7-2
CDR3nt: TGTGCCAGCAGCTTACTCGGGGGAAATGAGCAGTTCTTC
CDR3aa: CASSLLGGNEQFF

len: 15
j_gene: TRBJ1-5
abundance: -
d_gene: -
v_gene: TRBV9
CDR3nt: TGTGCCAGCAGCGTAGGGTGGGACTCCAATCAGCCCCAGCATTTT
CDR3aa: CASSVGWDSNQPQHF

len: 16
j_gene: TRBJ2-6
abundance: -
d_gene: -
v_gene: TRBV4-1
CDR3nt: TGCGCCAGCAGCCAAGATAGGGGGACTGGGGCCAACGTCCTGACTTTC
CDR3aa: CASSQDRGTGANVLTF

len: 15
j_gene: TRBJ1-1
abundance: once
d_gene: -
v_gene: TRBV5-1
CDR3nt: TGCGCCAGCAGCCCCGGCGGCGGGGTGAACACTGAAGCTTTCTTT
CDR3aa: CASSPGGGVNTEAFF

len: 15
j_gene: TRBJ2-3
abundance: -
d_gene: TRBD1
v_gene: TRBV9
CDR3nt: TGTGCCAGCAGCCCCCGGACAGGGAACACAGATACGCAGTATTTT
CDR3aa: CASSPRTGNTDTQYF

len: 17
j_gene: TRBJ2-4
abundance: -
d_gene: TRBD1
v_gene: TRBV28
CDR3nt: TGTGCCAGCAGTTTGTCAGGGACAGGGGGCGTGGGAAACATTCAGTACTTC
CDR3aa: CASSLSGTGGVGNIQYF

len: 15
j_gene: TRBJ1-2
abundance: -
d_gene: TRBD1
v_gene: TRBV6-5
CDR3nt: TGTGCCAGCAGTTCGCGGACAGGGGGCCTCTATGGCTACACCTTC
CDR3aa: CASSSRTGGLYGYTF